Below, one T cell receptor beta chain is given with its context. Its matching antigen is unknown. This sample was taken from a study of siplizumab effects on memory and regulatory T cells. TCR templates, some 10^5 per sample, were assayed. The data were produced by immunoSEQ multiplex PCR, yet TCRdb's version contains in-frame clones alone and is incomplete. The sample contains 50,000 or so clones, 95% to 97% of which appear only once. Study-wide findings and caveats: Mappable alloreactive CD4+ clones averaged about 74% Treg-derived with siplizumab versus 26.9% in controls.

V was clipped by 3 bases and J by 2 bases, with 13 bases between them. The CDR3 loop spans 15 amino acids. Germline lookup yields CDR1 LNHNV and CDR2 YYDKDF (reference sequence). This chain connects TRBV15 to TRBJ2-5; TRBD1 is a possible D gene (6 bases). The sample comprised naive CD4+ T cells sorted from blood. The sequence derives from a human donor in good health. CDR3 DNA: TGTGCCACCAGCAGGGTACAGGGTAGACAAGAGACCCAGTACTTC. Amino acids: CATSRVQGRQETQYF.